The next 17 T cell receptor beta chains were all read from a single sample in a study of cytomegalovirus exposure and HLA in healthy donors (TCRdb year 2017). The library was obtained by the immunoSEQ multiplex PCR assay. For the multiplex PCR, a mixture combining 60 forward primers for TCR Vbeta segments and 13 reverse primers for TCR Jbeta segments was used. This is the immuneACCESS table as TCRdb keeps it, with only in-frame sequences that have V and J called. A part of the clones is gone; compared with another copy, unresolved V genes explain less than half, and the rest is unexplained. The sample records about 160,000 clones, roughly four fifths of which are singletons. About 10% of the sample is held by the ten biggest clonotypes. Specimen: PBMCs. The receptors shown here come from a man aged 50-60 years in good health and CMV-seropositive.

The J gene is TRBJ1-2, the V gene TRBV5-6; D gene unclear. Trimming pared 1 base from V and 8 bases from J, leaving 15 bases between. Germline assignment: CDR1 SGHDT and CDR2 YYEEEE. This CDR3 has 14 residues. The CDR3 DNA is TGTGCCAGCAGCTTGCAGGAATCGGTACGGGGCTACACCTTC. This codes for CASSLQESVRGYTF.

This CDR3 reads CASSQDKWSGGANNEQFF. Here the CDR3 DNA reads TGCGCCAGCAGCCAAGATAAGTGGAGCGGGGGGGCAAACAATGAGCAGTTCTTC. The chain couples TRBV4-1 to TRBJ2-1, with 10 bases identical to TRBD2. After removal of 0 bases from V and 5 bases from J, the junction contained 10 bases not matched to a gene. This CDR3 has 18 residues. CDR1 is MGHRA, CDR2 YSYEKL, per germline.

This rearrangement joins TRBV2 to TRBJ2-7, with D possibly matching TRBD2 (5 bases). CDR1 is SNHLY and CDR2 is FYNNEI in the germline V gene. This CDR3 is 14 amino acids long. Trimming stripped 3 bases from V and 5 bases from J, with 14 bases between. The CDR3 sequence is CASSDGITRDEQYF. Written as DNA, the CDR3 is TGTGCCAGCAGTGACGGAATCACGAGGGACGAGCAGTACTTC.

V usage is TRBV7-8 and J usage is TRBJ1-1, with TRBD1 as a possible D gene (5 bases). The CDR3 covers 14 residues. V lost 2 bases and J 6 bases, leaving 13 bases between the germline ends. Per germline, CDR1 SGHVS and CDR2 FQNEAQ. In nucleotides, the CDR3 is TGTGCCAGCAGCTTAAGGGAGGGGTCTCCTGAAGCTTTCTTT. Translated: CASSLREGSPEAFF.

This chain connects TRBV5-1 to TRBJ2-1; 7 nucleotides align to TRBD2. CDR1 and CDR2 from the germline V gene are SGHRS and YFSETQ. The junction had 5 bases not matched to a gene; V was cut back by 1 base and J by 7 bases. The CDR3 length is 14 residues. The CDR3 DNA reads TGCGCCAGCAGCTTGTACCTAGCGGATAATGAGCAGTTCTTC. Protein: CASSLYLADNEQFF.

CDR3 in amino acids: CASLIASAGMNTEAFF. CDR3 bases: TGTGCCAGTTTAATCGCAAGTGCAGGTATGAACACTGAAGCTTTCTTT. The gene calls are TRBV19 and TRBJ1-1; D not certain. The CDR3 is 16 amino acids. The germline V gene encodes CDR1 LNHDA and CDR2 SQIVND (reference sequence). V was clipped by 8 bases and J by 0 bases, with 19 bases between them.

Comment on this clone: Germline and junction disagree at one end, which may indicate a read error. The chain is built from TRBV7-7 and TRBJ2-5; 7 bases are a match to TRBD2. The germline gives CDR1 SSHAT, CDR2 FNYEAQ (reference sequence). The CDR3 is 15 residues long. CDR3 sequence (DNA): TGTGCTAGCAGTCGGGACGCCGGGAGGTTAGAGACCCAGTACTTC. Translation: CASSRDAGRLETQYF.

The chain employs TRBV19 and TRBJ1-5; D ambiguous. Trimming left V 1 base short and J 3 bases short, with 10 bases between. CDR1 LNHDA and CDR2 SQIVND come from the germline V gene (reference sequence). The CDR3 sequence is 15 residues long. This CDR3 is CASSIGHRNNQPQHF. The CDR3 DNA follows: TGTGCCAGTAGTATAGGGCACAGAAACAATCAGCCCCAGCATTTT.

The chain recombines TRBV4-1 with TRBJ1-4; 7 bases agree with TRBD1. The ends lost 4 bases at V and 1 base at J; junction bases unmatched: 9. This CDR3 has 17 amino acids. Looked up from germline, CDR1 is MGHRA and CDR2 is YSYEKL. This CDR3 reads CASSRRISGGTNEKLFF. CDR3 sequence (DNA): TGCGCCAGCAGCCGACGTATCTCAGGGGGAACTAATGAAAAACTGTTTTTT.

Turning to this clone: The germline gene is not matched at one end of the junction; a read error may be the cause. The chain links TRBV19 to TRBJ1-1; D possibly corresponds to TRBD1 (5 bases). The CDR3 runs to 14 residues. Germline loops: CDR1 LNHDA, CDR2 SQIVND (reference sequence). The CDR3 loop reads CATSYGGTQGTLSF. The DNA of the CDR3 is TGTGCCACTTCATACGGGGGGACCCAGGGCACCCTTTCCTTT.

CDR3 sequence (DNA): TGTGCCAGCAGTCCGCATGGCGGAGAAGGATACGAGCAGTACTTC. This encodes CASSPHGGEGYEQYF. This chain joins TRBV2 and TRBJ2-7; D is unclear. The V end was cut by 5 bases, the J end by 4 bases, with 18 bases between. The germline gives CDR1 SNHLY, CDR2 FYNNEI. The CDR3 length is 15 residues. The whole variable domain, filled in from reference TRBV2 and TRBJ2-7, reads EPEVTQTPSHQVTQMGQEVILRCVPISNHLYFYWYRQILGQKVEFLVSFYNNEISEKSEIFDDQFSVERPDGSNFTLKIRSTKLEDSAMYFCASSPHGGEGYEQYFGPGTRLTVT.

The rearrangement joins TRBV6-5 to TRBJ1-5; D is uncertain. Germline V gene sequence: CDR1 MNHEY, CDR2 SVGAGI. The CDR3 is 14 residues long. V was clipped by 0 bases and J by 7 bases, with 10 bases between them. In DNA form, the CDR3 reads TGTGCCAGCAGTTACTCTAGGGAGAGACAGCCCCAGCATTTT. Amino acids: CASSYSRERQPQHF.

The chain has TRBV29-1 and TRBJ1-2, with D unresolved. Germline loops: CDR1 SQVTM, CDR2 ANQGSEA. This CDR3 contains 11 residues. The V end lost 2 bases, the J end lost 2 bases, and 3 bases lay between the germline ends. The CDR3 here is CSVEQNYGYTF. The CDR3 DNA reads as TGCAGCGTTGAACAGAACTATGGCTACACCTTC. Based on the CDR3 plus reference TRBV29-1 and TRBJ1-2, the full variable domain is SAVISQKPSRDICQRGTSLTIQCQVDSQVTMMFWYRQQPGQSLTLIATANQGSEATYESGFVIDKFPISRPNLTFSTLTVSNMSPEDSSIYLCSVEQNYGYTFGSGTRLTVV.

Here the CDR3 reads CASSKLLAAHNEQFF. CDR3 bases: TGTGCCAGCAGCAAGTTACTAGCGGCCCACAATGAGCAGTTCTTC. The rearrangement links TRBV21-1 to TRBJ2-1; TRBD2, the table's D call, was not compared with the DNA. TRBV21-1 is listed as a pseudogene. This CDR3 has 15 amino acids.

The chain's CDR3 is CASSLGGSAYEQYF. The CDR3, as DNA: TGTGCCAGCAGCTTAGGAGGGTCAGCCTACGAGCAGTACTTC. This rearrangement joins TRBV5-6 to TRBJ2-7, with a weak D call TRBD2 (6 bases). CDR3 length equals 14 residues. The germline V gene has CDR1 SGHDT and CDR2 YYEEEE. Between the trimmed V and J ends, which lost 2 bases and 2 bases, there was a span of 11 bases.

The J gene is TRBJ2-7, the V gene TRBV27; 8 nucleotides align to TRBD2. Trimming at V came to 8 bases and at J to 3 bases, leaving 3 bases not matched to a gene. Looked up from germline, CDR1 is MNHEY and CDR2 is SMNVEV (reference sequence). The CDR3 loop spans 12 amino acids. CDR3 region: CASGSGGYEQYF. The CDR3 nucleotides read TGTGCCAGCGGAAGCGGGGGCTACGAGCAGTACTTC.

The chain has TRBV5-4 and TRBJ2-5; 13 nucleotides line up with TRBD2. The germline CDR1 and CDR2 sequences are SGHNT and YYREEE (reference sequence). CDR3 length equals 15 residues. V shed 2 bases and J 5 bases; nucleotides not matched to a gene: 3. The CDR3 loop is CASSLWTSGSETQYF. CDR3 in DNA: TGTGCCAGCAGCTTATGGACTAGCGGGAGTGAGACCCAGTACTTC.